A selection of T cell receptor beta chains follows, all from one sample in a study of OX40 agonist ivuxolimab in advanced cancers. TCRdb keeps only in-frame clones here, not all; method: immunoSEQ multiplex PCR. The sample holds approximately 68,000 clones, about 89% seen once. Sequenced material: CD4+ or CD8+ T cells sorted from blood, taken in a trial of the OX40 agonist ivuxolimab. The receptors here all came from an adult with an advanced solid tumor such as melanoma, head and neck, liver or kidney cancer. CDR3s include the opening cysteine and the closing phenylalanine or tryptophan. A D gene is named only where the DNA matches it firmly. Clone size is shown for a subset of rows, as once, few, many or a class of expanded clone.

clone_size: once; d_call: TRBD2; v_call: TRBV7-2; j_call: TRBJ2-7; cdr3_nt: TGTGCCAGCAGCCCCCGGAGCGGGAGCGACGAGCAGTACTTC; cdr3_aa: CASSPRSGSDEQYF
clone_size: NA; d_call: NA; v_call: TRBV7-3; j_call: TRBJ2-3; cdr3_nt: TGTGCCAGCAGCTTGGGGCCGGGGGGCACAGATACGCAGTATTTT; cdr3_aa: CASSLGPGGTDTQYF
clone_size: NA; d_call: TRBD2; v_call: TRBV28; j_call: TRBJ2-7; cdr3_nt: TGTGCCAGCAGTTTCGGGGGGGGATCCTACGAGCAGTACTTC; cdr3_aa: CASSFGGGSYEQYF
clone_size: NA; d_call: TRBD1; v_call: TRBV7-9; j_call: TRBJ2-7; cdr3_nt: TGTGCCAGCAGCCCCAGACAGGGCCCAAGCAACGAGCAGTACTTC; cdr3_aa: CASSPRQGPSNEQYF
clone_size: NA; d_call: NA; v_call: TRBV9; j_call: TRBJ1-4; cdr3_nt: TGTGCCAGCAGCGGCGATGCAACTAATGAAAAACTGTTTTTT; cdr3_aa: CASSGDATNEKLFF
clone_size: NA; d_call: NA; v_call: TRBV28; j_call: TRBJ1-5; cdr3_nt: TGTGCCAGCAGTACCCCGGACGGTCAGCCCCAGCATTTT; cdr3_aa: CASSTPDGQPQHF
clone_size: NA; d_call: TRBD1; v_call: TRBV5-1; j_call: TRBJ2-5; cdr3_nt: TGCGCCAGCAGCTTCGGGACAGTAGAAGAGACCCAGTACTTC; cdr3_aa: CASSFGTVEETQYF
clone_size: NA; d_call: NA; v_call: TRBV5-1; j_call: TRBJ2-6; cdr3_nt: TGCGCCAGCAGCTTATTTGGTCCGTCAGGGAGAGCGAGTGGGGCCAACGTCCTGACTTTC; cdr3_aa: CASSLFGPSGRASGANVLTF
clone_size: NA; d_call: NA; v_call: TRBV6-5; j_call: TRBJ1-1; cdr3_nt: TGTGCCAGCAGTTACTCACCAGGGTCGGGCACTGAAGCTTTCTTT; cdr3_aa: CASSYSPGSGTEAFF
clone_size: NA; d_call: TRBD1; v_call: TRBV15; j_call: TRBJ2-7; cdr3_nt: TGTGCCACCAGCAGACCGACAGGGAGTGGCTCCTACGAGCAGTACTTC; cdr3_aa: CATSRPTGSGSYEQYF
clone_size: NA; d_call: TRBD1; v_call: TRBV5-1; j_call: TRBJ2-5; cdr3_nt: TGCGCCAGCTCCGGACAGGTCCAAGAGACCCAGTACTTC; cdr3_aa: CASSGQVQETQYF
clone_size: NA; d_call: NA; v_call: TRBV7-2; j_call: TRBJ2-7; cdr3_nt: TGTGCCAGCAGCTTAGTCCCCTGGGTGTTAGGGGAGCAGTACTTC; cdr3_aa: CASSLVPWVLGEQYF
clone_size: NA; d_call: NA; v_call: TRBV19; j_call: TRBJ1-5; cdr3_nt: TGTGCCAGTAGTAGAGGGATAGGCCGGGGCTTCTCATATAGCAATCAGCCCCAGCATTTT; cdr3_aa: CASSRGIGRGFSYSNQPQHF
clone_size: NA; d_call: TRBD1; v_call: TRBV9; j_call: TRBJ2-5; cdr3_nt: TGTGCCAGCAGCCCGCGAGTAGGGACAGGTAAAGAGACCCAGTACTTC; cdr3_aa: CASSPRVGTGKETQYF
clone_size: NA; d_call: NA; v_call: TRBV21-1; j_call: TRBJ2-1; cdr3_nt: TGTGCCAGCAGCTCGGGAGGGCCCCACAATGAGCAGTTCTTC; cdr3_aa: CASSSGGPHNEQFF
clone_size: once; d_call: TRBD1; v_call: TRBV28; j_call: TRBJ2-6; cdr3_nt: TGTGCCAGCAGTTTGGTGGGACAGGGGGAATTTGGGGCCAACGTCCTGACTTTC; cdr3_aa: CASSLVGQGEFGANVLTF
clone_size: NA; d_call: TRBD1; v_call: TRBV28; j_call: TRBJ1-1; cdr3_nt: TGTGCCAGCAGTACACCCGGGACAGGGTATTATACTGAAGCTTTCTTT; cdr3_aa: CASSTPGTGYYTEAFF
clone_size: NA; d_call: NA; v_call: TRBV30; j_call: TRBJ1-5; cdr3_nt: TGTGCCTGGAGGGGATCAGGGGAAGGACAGCCCCAGCATTTT; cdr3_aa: CAWRGSGEGQPQHF
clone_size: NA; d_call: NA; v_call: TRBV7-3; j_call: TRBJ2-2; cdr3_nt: TGTGCCAGCAGCCCGAGGACAGCGAACACCGGGGAGCTGTTTTTT; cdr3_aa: CASSPRTANTGELFF
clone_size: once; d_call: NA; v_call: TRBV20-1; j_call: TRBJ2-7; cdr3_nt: TGCAGTACCCAGGACTCCTACGAGCAGTACTTC; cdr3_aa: CSTQDSYEQYF
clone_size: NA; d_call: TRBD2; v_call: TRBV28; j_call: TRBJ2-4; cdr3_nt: TGTGCCAGCGGCGATATAGCGGGGACCAAAAACATTCAGTACTTC; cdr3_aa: CASGDIAGTKNIQYF
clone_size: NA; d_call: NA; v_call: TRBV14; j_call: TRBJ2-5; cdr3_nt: TGTGCCAGCAGCCAATCTCCAGGGGCCGCGCGAGGGACCCAGTACTTC; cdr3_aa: CASSQSPGAARGTQYF
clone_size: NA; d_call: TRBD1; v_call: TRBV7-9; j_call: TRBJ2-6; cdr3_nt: TGTGCCAGCAGAGGGGACAGATGGCTTTCTGGGGCCAACGTCCTGACTTTC; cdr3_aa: CASRGDRWLSGANVLTF
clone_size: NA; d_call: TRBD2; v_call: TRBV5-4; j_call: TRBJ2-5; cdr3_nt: TGTGCCAGCAGCTTGGGGCTAGCGGGCGTACAAGAGACCCAGTACTTC; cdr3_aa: CASSLGLAGVQETQYF
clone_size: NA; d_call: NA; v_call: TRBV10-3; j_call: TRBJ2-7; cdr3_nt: TGTGCCATCGGGGCCGGGAACGAGCAGTACTTC; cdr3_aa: CAIGAGNEQYF
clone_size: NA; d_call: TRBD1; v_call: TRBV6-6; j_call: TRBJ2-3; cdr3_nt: TGTGCCAGCACCACAAGGACAGGGCTTCCAGATACGCAGTATTTT; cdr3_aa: CASTTRTGLPDTQYF
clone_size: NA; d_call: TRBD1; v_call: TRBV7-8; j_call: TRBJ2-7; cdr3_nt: TGTGCCAGCAGCTTAATCGGACAGGTCTCCTACGAGCAGTACTTC; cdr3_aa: CASSLIGQVSYEQYF
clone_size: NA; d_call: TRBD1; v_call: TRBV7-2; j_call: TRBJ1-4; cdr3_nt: TGTGCCAGCAGCTTAGGGGACAGCCCCACCTGGGAAAAACTGTTTTTT; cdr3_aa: CASSLGDSPTWEKLFF
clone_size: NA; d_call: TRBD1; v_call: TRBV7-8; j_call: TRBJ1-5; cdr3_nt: TGTGCCAGCAGCGGGGACAGGGGCAATCAGCCCCAGCATTTT; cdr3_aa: CASSGDRGNQPQHF
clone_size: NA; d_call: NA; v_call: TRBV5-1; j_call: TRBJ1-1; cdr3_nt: TGCGCCAGCAGCTTACACGGAAACACTGAAGCTTTCTTT; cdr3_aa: CASSLHGNTEAFF
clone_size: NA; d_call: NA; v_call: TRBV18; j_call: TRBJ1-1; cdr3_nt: TGTGCCAGCTCGCCTTCGGACACTGAAGCTTTCTTT; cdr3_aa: CASSPSDTEAFF
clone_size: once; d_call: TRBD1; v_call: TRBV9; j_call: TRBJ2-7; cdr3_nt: TGTGCCAGCAGCCCACACGGACAGGGCCCCTACGAGCAGTACTTC; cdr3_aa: CASSPHGQGPYEQYF
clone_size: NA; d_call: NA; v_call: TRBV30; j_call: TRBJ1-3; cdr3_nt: TGTGCCTGGAAGGCCTCTGGAAACACCATATATTTT; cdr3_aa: CAWKASGNTIYF
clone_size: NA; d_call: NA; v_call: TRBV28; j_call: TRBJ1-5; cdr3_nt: TGTGCCAGCAGTCTCGGGACACTTAGCAATCAGCCCCAGCATTTT; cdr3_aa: CASSLGTLSNQPQHF
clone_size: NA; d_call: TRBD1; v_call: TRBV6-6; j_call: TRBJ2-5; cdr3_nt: TGTGCCAGCAGTTCGACAGGGTCCGTAAAACAAGAGACCCAGTACTTC; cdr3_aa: CASSSTGSVKQETQYF
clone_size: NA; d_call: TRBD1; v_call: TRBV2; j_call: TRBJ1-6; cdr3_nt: TGTGCCAGCAGTGCGGGACAGGGGTATTCACCCCTCCACTTT; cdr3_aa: CASSAGQGYSPLHF
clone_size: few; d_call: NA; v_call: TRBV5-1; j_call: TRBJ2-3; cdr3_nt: TGCGCCAGCAGCCCCGGCGGGGGCAGAGATACGCAGTATTTT; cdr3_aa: CASSPGGGRDTQYF
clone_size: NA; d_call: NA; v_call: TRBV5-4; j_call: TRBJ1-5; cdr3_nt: TGTGCCAGCAGCTTGGATGCCTCCGATCCGCCCCAGCATTTT; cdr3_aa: CASSLDASDPPQHF
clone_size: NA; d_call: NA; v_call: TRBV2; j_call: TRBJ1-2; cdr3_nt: TGTGCCAGCAGTGAAATTGGCCGAGTCTATGGCTACACCTTC; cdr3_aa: CASSEIGRVYGYTF
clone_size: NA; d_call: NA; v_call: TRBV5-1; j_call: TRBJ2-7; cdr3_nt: TGCGCCAGCAGCCCCGCCCCAGGGACCTCCTACGAGCAGTACTTC; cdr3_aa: CASSPAPGTSYEQYF
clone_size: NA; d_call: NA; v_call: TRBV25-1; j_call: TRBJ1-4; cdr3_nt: TGTGCCAGCAGTGAGAGGCTGATGGATGAAAAACTGTTTTTT; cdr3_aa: CASSERLMDEKLFF
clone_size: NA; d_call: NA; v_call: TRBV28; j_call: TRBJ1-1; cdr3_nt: TGTGCCAGCAGTTACGCCGTGGGCGCTCCAAACACTGAAGCTTTCTTT; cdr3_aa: CASSYAVGAPNTEAFF
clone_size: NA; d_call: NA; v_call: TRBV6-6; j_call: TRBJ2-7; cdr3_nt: TGTGCCAGCAGTATGACGGAGAGCTCCTACGAGCAGTACTTC; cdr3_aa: CASSMTESSYEQYF
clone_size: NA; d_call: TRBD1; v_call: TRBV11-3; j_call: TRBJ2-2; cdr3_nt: TGTGCCAGCAGCTACGGGACAGCGAACACCGGGGAGCTGTTTTTT; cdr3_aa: CASSYGTANTGELFF
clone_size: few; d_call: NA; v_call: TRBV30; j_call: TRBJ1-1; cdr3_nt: TGTGCCTGGCGATTCATGACGGGGGGAAGGACTGAAGCTTTCTTT; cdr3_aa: CAWRFMTGGRTEAFF
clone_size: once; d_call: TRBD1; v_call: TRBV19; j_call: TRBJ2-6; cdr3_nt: TGTGCCAGTAGTATAGAGGGACAGCCTGGGGCCAACGTCCTGACTTTC; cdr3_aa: CASSIEGQPGANVLTF
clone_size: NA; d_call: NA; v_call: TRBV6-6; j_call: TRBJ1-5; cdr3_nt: TGTGCCAGCAGTTATTCAGGACAGATCAATCAGCCCCAGCATTTT; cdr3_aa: CASSYSGQINQPQHF
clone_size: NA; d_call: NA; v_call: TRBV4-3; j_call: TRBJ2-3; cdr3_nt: TGCGCCAGCAGCCAAGCCGTCCACTATAGCACAGATACGCAGTATTTT; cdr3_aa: CASSQAVHYSTDTQYF